The 30 T cell receptor beta chains presented below share a single source sample, sequenced in a study of CD8 T cells in Susac syndrome. About 0.5 to 1 ug RNA was reverse transcribed with random hexamers. TCRdb re-called the immunoSEQ multiplex PCR reads through MiXCR, storing one row per CDR3 protein. Of some 120,000 distinct CDR3 sequences in the sample, about 94% are singletons; the top ten hold around 0.2%. Source material: CD8+ T cells from PBMCs. The receptor set was obtained from a human donor with Susac syndrome.

V usage is TRBV20-1 and J usage is TRBJ1-5; D gene uncertain. From germline, CDR1 is DFQATT and CDR2 SNEGSKA (reference sequence). The CDR3 has 20 amino acids. Trimming took 0 bases from V and 0 from J, leaving 24 bases between them. CDR3 bases: TGCAGTGCTAGAGATTCCCGGGCCACCGACAAACTTAATAGCAATCAGCCCCAGCATTTT. Its translation: CSARDSRATDKLNSNQPQHF.

V is TRBV4-1 and J is TRBJ2-3, with D tentatively TRBD1 (6 bases). The CDR3 totals 16 residues. Deletions cut 5 bases from V and 1 base from J, with 16 bases between. CDR1 is MGHRA and CDR2 is YSYEKL in the germline V gene. In nucleotides, the CDR3 is TGCGCCAGCAGCTCGAACCAGGGGTACGGCACAGATACGCAGTATTTT. This codes for CASSSNQGYGTDTQYF.

The chain couples TRBV7-9 to TRBJ2-7; TRBD2 matches at 12 bases. V shed 0 bases and J 4 bases; nucleotides not matched to a gene: 10. The CDR3 totals 18 residues. The germline V gene encodes CDR1 SEHNR and CDR2 FQNEAQ (reference sequence). The chain's CDR3 is CASSLATSGGPMRYEQYF. The CDR3 nucleotides are TGTGCCAGCAGCTTAGCGACTAGCGGGGGTCCTATGAGGTACGAGCAGTACTTC.

This chain connects TRBV12-3 or TRBV12-4 to TRBJ1-5; TRBD1 might be the D (6 bases). Trimming took off 5 bases at V and 1 base at J, with 15 bases between the two ends. The length of the CDR3 is 16 residues. The CDR3: CASSPTGGGSNQPQHF. Here the CDR3 DNA reads TGTGCCAGCAGTCCGACGGGGGGCGGGAGCAATCAGCCCCAGCATTTT.

The rearrangement joins TRBV30 to TRBJ2-3; 7 bases agree with TRBD1. The CDR3 is 14 residues long. Germline assignment: CDR1 GTSNPN and CDR2 SVGIG (reference sequence). V lost 4 bases, J lost 2 bases, and 6 bases stayed unmatched. CDR3 nucleotide sequence: TGTGCCTGGACCGCGACAGGGACCACAGATACGCAGTATTTT. This gives the protein CAWTATGTTDTQYF.

This sequence joins TRBV7-9 and TRBJ2-3; D gene ambiguous. V was trimmed by 3 bases and J by 0 bases, leaving 13 bases between them. This CDR3 contains 16 residues. Germline values: CDR1 SEHNR, CDR2 FQNEAQ (reference sequence). This CDR3 is CASSFPLSVSTDTQYF. CDR3 sequence (DNA): TGTGCCAGCAGCTTCCCCCTATCAGTAAGCACAGATACGCAGTATTTT.

The chain links TRBV27 to TRBJ2-5; D is unclear. Germline V CDR1 and CDR2: MNHEY, SMNVEV (reference sequence). The CDR3 has 13 amino acids. Trimming left V 2 bases short and J 4 bases short, with 8 bases between. The DNA for the CDR3 is TGTGCCAGCAGTTTAACCTCCAGAGAGACCCAGTACTTC. Protein sequence: CASSLTSRETQYF.

CDR3 region: CSARGGMGEGPTDTQYF. For the CDR3, the DNA is TGCAGTGCTAGAGGAGGTATGGGGGAGGGCCCCACAGATACGCAGTATTTT. V and J are TRBV20-1 and TRBJ2-3; 7 positions match TRBD2. CDR3 size: 17 residues. Trimming took 1 base from V and 2 from J; bases not matched to a gene: 12. Looked up from germline, CDR1 is DFQATT and CDR2 is SNEGSKA (reference sequence).

CDR3 bases: TGTGCCAGCAGTTTTCCGAGCGGGGGCTACAATGAGCAGTTCTTC. Translation: CASSFPSGGYNEQFF. The rearrangement links TRBV27 to TRBJ2-1; TRBD2 matches 8 bases. V lost 3 bases to trimming and J lost 3 bases; unmatched junction nucleotides: 4. Germline loops: CDR1 MNHEY, CDR2 SMNVEV (reference sequence). The CDR3 spans 15 residues.

CDR3 DNA sequence: TGTGCCAGCAGGGATAGTGAGGAAATGAACACTGAAGCTTTCTTT. Translating it yields CASRDSEEMNTEAFF. The chain has TRBV2 and TRBJ1-1; D uncertain. The CDR3 has 15 residues. Trimming left V 6 bases short and J 0 bases short, with 14 bases between. Looked up from germline, CDR1 is SNHLY and CDR2 is FYNNEI.

The V and J genes are TRBV28 and TRBJ1-5; tentatively, D is TRBD1 (6 bases). This CDR3 is built from 14 residues. V was pared by 5 bases and J by 5 bases, with 13 bases between. Germline V gives CDR1 MDHEN, CDR2 SYDVKM. The CDR3 nucleotides are TGTGCCAGCAGTCGGACAGTTAGTCATCAGCCCCAGCATTTT. Translated, it gives CASSRTVSHQPQHF. Full variable domain (outside the CDR3, taken from reference TRBV28 and TRBJ1-5): DVKVTQSSRYLVKRTGEKVFLECVQDMDHENMFWYRQDPGLGLRLIYFSYDVKMKEKGDIPEGYSVSREKKERFSLILESASTNQTSMYLCASSRTVSHQPQHFGDGTRLSIL.

The rearrangement joins TRBV6-4 to TRBJ2-3; the D gene is possibly TRBD1 (6 bases). Per the germline V gene, CDR1 is MRHNA and CDR2 is SNTAGT. This CDR3 comprises 15 residues. V was pared by 0 bases and J by 5 bases, with 12 bases between. CDR3 sequence reads: CASSDSTRGGDTQYF. DNA of the CDR3: TGTGCCAGCAGTGACTCGACCCGAGGGGGAGATACGCAGTATTTT.

This rearrangement joins TRBV19 to TRBJ1-5; 9 bases line up with TRBD1. CDR1 and CDR2 from the germline V gene are LNHDA and SQIVND (reference sequence). This CDR3 is built from 17 residues. V was clipped by 3 bases and J by 6 bases; unmatched bases: 12. The CDR3 here is CASSMNAGTGLTQPQHF. CDR3 coding DNA: TGTGCCAGTAGTATGAATGCCGGGACAGGGCTTACTCAGCCCCAGCATTTT.

The V and J genes are TRBV7-2 and TRBJ2-7, with D uncertain. Germline V gene sequence: CDR1 SGHTA, CDR2 FQGNSA. The CDR3 has 12 amino acids. V was shortened by 6 bases and J by 7 bases, with 13 bases between the two germline ends. Written as DNA, the CDR3 is TGTGCCAGCAGTTTCGGTCACGGGGAGCAGTACTTC. It is translated as CASSFGHGEQYF.

This sequence joins TRBV12-3 or TRBV12-4 and TRBJ2-3; the match to TRBD2 covers 7 bases. The CDR3 covers 14 residues. V dropped 6 bases and J dropped 4; count of bases not matched to a gene: 7. CDR3 sequence: CASRPTSLADTQYF. The CDR3 nucleotides read TGTGCCAGCAGGCCGACTAGCTTAGCAGATACGCAGTATTTT.

The chain has TRBV7-9 and TRBJ2-5; D unclear. Germline V gene lookup returns CDR1 SEHNR and CDR2 FQNEAQ (reference sequence). This CDR3 has 12 residues. V was clipped by 0 bases and J by 7 bases, with 6 bases between them. The CDR3 loop is CASSLAPPTQYF. In DNA form, the CDR3 reads TGTGCCAGCAGCTTAGCCCCCCCGACCCAGTACTTC.

The chain couples TRBV29-1 to TRBJ1-1; D gene unclear. Germline V gene data show CDR1 as SQVTM and CDR2 as ANQGSEA. Deletions cut 4 bases from V and 5 bases from J, with 11 bases between. CDR3 size: 12 residues. The CDR3 region is CSVVTIGTEAFF. The CDR3 DNA reads TGCAGCGTTGTCACCATAGGGACTGAAGCTTTCTTT.

This chain joins TRBV27 and TRBJ2-3; possible D gene TRBD2, 5 bases. The CDR3 runs 15 residues. The V gene lost 5 bases and the J gene lost 2 bases, with 14 bases spanning the gap. CDR1 MNHEY and CDR2 SMNVEV come from the germline V gene (reference sequence). CDR3 sequence (DNA): TGTGCCAGCAGTCCTCAGCGGACTCCCACAGATACGCAGTATTTT. Amino acids: CASSPQRTPTDTQYF.

This chain connects TRBV6-5 to TRBJ2-7, with TRBD2 matching over 7 bases. This CDR3 region has 15 residues. The V gene end was trimmed by 5 bases and the J gene end by 5 bases; junction bases not matched to a gene: 12. Germline CDR1 reads MNHEY; CDR2 reads SVGAGI. The CDR3: CASSPLGEGSHEQYF. As DNA, the CDR3 is TGTGCCAGCAGTCCTCTCGGGGAGGGGTCCCACGAGCAGTACTTC.

This clonotype came up a few times. This chain uses TRBV20-1 with TRBJ2-7; maybe TRBD2 (5 bases). Germline CDR1 DFQATT, CDR2 SNEGSKA (reference sequence). This CDR3 has 14 residues. The V gene lost 1 base and the J gene lost 2 bases, with 12 bases spanning the gap. DNA of the CDR3: TGCAGTGCTAGAGCGGGAAAGGAGCCCTACGAGCAGTACTTC. It specifies CSARAGKEPYEQYF.

The rearrangement links TRBV20-1 to TRBJ1-1; D is unresolved. CDR3 length: 10 amino acids. Germline V gene sequence: CDR1 DFQATT, CDR2 SNEGSKA (reference sequence). The V and J ends lost 0 bases and 9 bases respectively, with 5 bases between them. CDR3 nucleotide sequence: TGCAGTGCTAGAGATTGGCAAGCTTTCTTT. Its protein is CSARDWQAFF.

The V gene is TRBV7-9, the J gene TRBJ1-5; no firm D call. The CDR3 length is 14 residues. Trimming left V 5 bases short and J 7 bases short, with 15 bases between. CDR1 is SEHNR, CDR2 FQNEAQ, per germline (reference sequence). The CDR3 loop is CASSRHQESQPQHF. The CDR3, as DNA: TGTGCCAGCAGCCGTCACCAGGAGTCCCAGCCCCAGCATTTT.

The rearrangement joins TRBV9 to TRBJ1-2; no clear D. Trimming removed 3 bases at V and 7 bases at J, with 7 bases between. There are 11 residues in the CDR3. Germline V gene lookup returns CDR1 SGDLS and CDR2 YYNGEE. The CDR3 sequence is CASSGGGGYTF. Written as DNA, the CDR3 is TGTGCCAGCAGCGGTGGAGGTGGCTACACCTTC.

This clonotype appeared a single time. The chain is built from TRBV5-1 and TRBJ1-1; no firm D call. Germline values: CDR1 SGHRS, CDR2 YFSETQ. The ends were cut back, 3 bases at V and 7 bases at J, with 10 bases in the middle. The CDR3 is 12 residues long. Here the CDR3 DNA reads TGCGCCAGCAGCTCGGGCGGAGGTGAAGCTTTCTTT. Translation gives CASSSGGGEAFF. Full variable domain (missing parts from reference TRBV5-1 and TRBJ1-1): KAGVTQTPRYLIKTRGQQVTLSCSPISGHRSVSWYQQTPGQGLQFLFEYFSETQRNKGNFPGRFSGRQFSNSRSEMNVSTLELGDSALYLCASSSGGGEAFFGQGTRLTVV.

The rearrangement uses TRBV4-1 and TRBJ1-1; D remains unclear. The CDR3 totals 13 residues. Germline CDR1 MGHRA, CDR2 YSYEKL. Deletions cut 1 base from V and 4 bases from J, with 7 bases between. CDR3 protein: CASSQVIGTEAFF. CDR3 bases: TGCGCCAGCAGCCAAGTAATAGGCACTGAAGCTTTCTTT.

With respect to this clonotype: One end of the junction fails to match germline, which may point to a read error. The chain employs TRBV29-1 and TRBJ2-1, with D possibly matching TRBD1 (6 bases). This CDR3 comprises 13 residues. Per germline, CDR1 SQVTM and CDR2 ANQGSEA. The CDR3 here is CSAEGGVANEQFF. CDR3 DNA: TGCAGCGCTGAAGGGGGTGTCGCCAATGAGCAGTTCTTC.

V usage is TRBV27 and J usage is TRBJ1-2; D is ambiguous. Germline CDR1 MNHEY, CDR2 SMNVEV (reference sequence). This CDR3 spans 13 amino acids. V lost 7 bases and J lost 3, with 12 bases in between. The CDR3 DNA is TGTGCCAGCACGGCCCACCCCGACTATGGCTACACCTTC. As protein: CASTAHPDYGYTF.

The CDR3: CAWSSGRGYQETQYF. Here the CDR3 DNA reads TGTGCCTGGAGCTCCGGGAGAGGGTACCAAGAGACCCAGTACTTC. The gene calls are TRBV30 and TRBJ2-5, with D maybe TRBD2 (6 bases). Trimming removed 3 bases at V and 0 bases at J, with 14 bases between. CDR1 is GTSNPN, CDR2 SVGIG, per germline (reference sequence). This CDR3 has 15 residues. Together with reference TRBV30 and TRBJ2-5, the CDR3 gives the full variable domain: SQTIHQWPATLVQPVGSPLSLECTVEGTSNPNLYWYRQAAGRGLQLLFYSVGIGQISSEVPQNLSASRPQDRQFILSSKKLLLSDSGFYLCAWSSGRGYQETQYFGPGTRLLVL.

The genes are TRBV7-9 and TRBJ1-1; 9 nucleotides line up with TRBD1. The CDR3 spans 14 residues. With 8 bases clipped from V and 3 bases from J, the junction kept 7 bases outside the gene matches. CDR1 is SEHNR, CDR2 FQNEAQ, per germline (reference sequence). CDR3: CASRRQGGDTEAFF. The CDR3 DNA sequence: TGTGCCAGCCGCAGACAGGGGGGGGACACTGAAGCTTTCTTT.

This clonotype was observed once. This rearrangement joins TRBV5-1 to TRBJ1-2; D ambiguous. V was pared by 6 bases and J by 8 bases, with 14 bases between. CDR3 length: 12 residues. Germline V gene data show CDR1 as SGHRS and CDR2 as YFSETQ. The CDR3 DNA reads as TGCGCCAGCACCCTGGAAGGGAGGGGCTACACCTTC. It is translated as CASTLEGRGYTF.